The rows below give T cell receptor beta chains drawn from one sample of a study of blood T cell repertoires in COVID-19. Produced via immunoSEQ multiplex PCR; TCRdb's table is partial and in-frame only. This table holds 150,000 to 250,000 clones, roughly 79% found once. The sequenced sample consisted of peripheral blood. The source is a human donor with acute or convalescent COVID-19. The donor label of this sample is uncertain. Both conserved end residues are part of each CDR3. Fields, in order: J gene, V gene, CDR3 protein.

J gene: TRBJ2-7; V gene: TRBV3-1/TRBV3-2; CDR3 protein: CASSQGLSYEQYF
J gene: TRBJ1-1; V gene: TRBV20-1; CDR3 protein: CSARSGRTAFF
J gene: TRBJ1-1; V gene: TRBV11-2; CDR3 protein: CASSARAGNTEAFF
J gene: TRBJ2-2; V gene: TRBV29-1; CDR3 protein: CSVESEASGYTGELFF
J gene: TRBJ1-2; V gene: TRBV29-1; CDR3 protein: CSVEGSGGGYTF
J gene: TRBJ2-1; V gene: TRBV29-1; CDR3 protein: CSVAKLVGQFF
J gene: TRBJ2-3; V gene: TRBV10-2; CDR3 protein: CASTLLGSDTQYF
J gene: TRBJ2-1; V gene: TRBV7-9; CDR3 protein: CASSPTFGNEQFF
J gene: TRBJ2-7; V gene: TRBV6-6; CDR3 protein: CASSYYPQGYEQYF
J gene: TRBJ1-5; V gene: TRBV6-1; CDR3 protein: CASSDDRGGIQPQHF
J gene: TRBJ1-3; V gene: TRBV13; CDR3 protein: CASSPTGQIGSGNTIYF
J gene: TRBJ2-6; V gene: TRBV24-1; CDR3 protein: CATSESGVFPSGANVLTF
J gene: TRBJ1-3; V gene: TRBV6-6; CDR3 protein: CASTRTGVNSGNTIYF
J gene: TRBJ1-1; V gene: TRBV5-1; CDR3 protein: CASSLTESLNTEAFF
J gene: TRBJ2-1; V gene: TRBV13; CDR3 protein: CASSLPGGYLNEQFF
J gene: TRBJ2-4; V gene: TRBV5-8; CDR3 protein: CASSLVSGRGAKNIQYF
J gene: TRBJ2-2; V gene: TRBV7-6; CDR3 protein: CASSLMAGNAGELFF
J gene: TRBJ2-5; V gene: TRBV6-1; CDR3 protein: CASSQAFQETQYF
J gene: TRBJ2-7; V gene: TRBV5-8; CDR3 protein: CASSFTGTGTQGQYF
J gene: TRBJ2-7; V gene: TRBV9; CDR3 protein: CASSESSGSYEQYF
J gene: TRBJ1-1; V gene: TRBV18; CDR3 protein: CASSPRVQGTEAFF
J gene: TRBJ2-1; V gene: TRBV27; CDR3 protein: CASSPDRPRRTSGYNEQFF
J gene: TRBJ2-1; V gene: TRBV6-6; CDR3 protein: CASSPMRSGYNEQFF
J gene: TRBJ2-3; V gene: TRBV5-6; CDR3 protein: CASSLRSTDTQYF
J gene: TRBJ1-2; V gene: TRBV7-2; CDR3 protein: CASSLGFGYGYTF
J gene: TRBJ2-2; V gene: TRBV27; CDR3 protein: CASSLGRLNTGELFF
J gene: TRBJ2-7; V gene: TRBV13; CDR3 protein: CASSSGTSGGYEQYF
J gene: TRBJ1-1; V gene: TRBV5-4; CDR3 protein: CASTLGQGMTEAFF
J gene: TRBJ2-3; V gene: TRBV27; CDR3 protein: CASSGRARDTQYF
J gene: TRBJ1-3; V gene: TRBV6-2/TRBV6-3; CDR3 protein: CASSGAGLGADGTIYF
J gene: TRBJ2-3; V gene: TRBV10-1; CDR3 protein: CASRASGTDTQYF
J gene: TRBJ1-1; V gene: TRBV11-2; CDR3 protein: CASSLRGDTEAFF
J gene: TRBJ2-1; V gene: TRBV6-2/TRBV6-3; CDR3 protein: CASSYSEPGRSEQFF
J gene: TRBJ2-5; V gene: TRBV30; CDR3 protein: CAWRLAGGGETQYF
J gene: TRBJ2-5; V gene: TRBV6-2/TRBV6-3; CDR3 protein: CASSTRYPPETQYF
J gene: TRBJ2-2; V gene: TRBV6-1; CDR3 protein: CASSEAGPAPNTGELFF
J gene: TRBJ2-3; V gene: TRBV27; CDR3 protein: CASSLSMGGRASTQYF
J gene: TRBJ2-1; V gene: TRBV6-5; CDR3 protein: CASRLSGYNEQFF
J gene: TRBJ1-6; V gene: TRBV3-1/TRBV3-2; CDR3 protein: CASSQDSSSPLHF
J gene: TRBJ1-1; V gene: TRBV10-3; CDR3 protein: CAISRGNIEAFF